The 8 T cell receptor beta chains below were found in one sample sequenced in a study of cytomegalovirus exposure and HLA in healthy donors. PCR amplification relied on 60 Vbeta primers (plus 13 Jbeta primers). Libraries were prepared by immunoSEQ multiplex PCR; TCRdb keeps only in-frame clonotypes and omits some of them. The top ten hold 1% of the sample, which has 100,000 to 150,000 clones, 75% to 90% seen once. The material sequenced was PBMCs. The source is a man aged 35 to 55 in good health and CMV-seronegative.

The chain recombines TRBV6-1 with TRBJ1-1; D gene uncertain. V was cut by 3 bases and J by 11 bases, with 16 bases left in between. The CDR3 is made up of 13 amino acids. CDR1 and CDR2 (germline): MNHNS, SASEGT. The CDR3: CASSDPGEREAFF. DNA of the CDR3: TGTGCCAGCAGTGACCCGGGCGAGCGGGAGGCTTTCTTT.

The V and J genes are TRBV19 and TRBJ1-6, with TRBD1 matching over 8 bases. CDR3 size: 14 residues. Looked up from germline, CDR1 is LNHDA and CDR2 is SQIVND (reference sequence). The trim removed 3 bases at V and 10 bases at J, leaving 5 bases unmatched. This chain's CDR3 is CASSIGRGLSPLHF. CDR3 nucleotide sequence: TGTGCCAGTAGTATCGGCAGGGGGCTATCACCCCTCCACTTT.

This sequence joins TRBV6-5 and TRBJ1-1, with TRBD1 as a possible D gene (6 bases). Trimming pared 0 bases from V and 10 bases from J, leaving 21 bases between. This CDR3 is built from 16 residues. CDR1 MNHEY and CDR2 SVGAGI come from the germline V gene. The CDR3 is CASSYSSSRGGAGAFF. CDR3 nucleotides: TGTGCCAGCAGTTACTCGAGCAGCAGGGGAGGGGCGGGAGCTTTCTTT.

CDR3 coding DNA: TGTGCCAGCAGTCCTTCCGGGACAGGGAGACAGGAGCAGTTCTTC. The encoded protein is CASSPSGTGRQEQFF. The J gene is TRBJ2-1, the V gene TRBV6-5, with 9 bases aligning to TRBD1. Germline V gives CDR1 MNHEY, CDR2 SVGAGI. After removal of 5 bases from V and 10 bases from J, the junction contained 12 bases not matched to a gene. The CDR3 is made up of 15 amino acids.

This rearrangement joins TRBV19 to TRBJ1-4; TRBD1 aligns across 8 bases. Germline V gives CDR1 LNHDA, CDR2 SQIVND (reference sequence). The ends lost 5 bases at V and 6 bases at J; junction bases unmatched: 11. The CDR3 runs 16 residues. The CDR3 protein is CASSLGTGAKDEKLFF. DNA for the CDR3: TGTGCCAGTAGTCTAGGGACAGGTGCGAAGGATGAAAAACTGTTTTTT.

The chain is built from TRBV15 and TRBJ2-5; TRBD1 aligns across 7 bases. Germline V lookup: CDR1 LNHNV, CDR2 YYDKDF (reference sequence). The junction had 11 bases not matched to a gene; V was cut back by 3 bases and J by 7 bases. The CDR3 spans 15 residues. CDR3 in amino acids: CATSSLYRGQGTQYF. The CDR3 DNA is TGTGCCACCAGCAGTCTGTACAGGGGCCAGGGGACCCAGTACTTC.

J is TRBJ2-1 and V is TRBV5-1; no clear D gene. V lost 7 bases and J lost 5, with 16 bases in between. The V gene's germline CDR1 is SGHRS and CDR2 YFSETQ. CDR3 size: 14 residues. CDR3: CASCSLALNNEQFF. The CDR3 bases are TGCGCCAGCTGCTCTCTGGCCCTGAACAATGAGCAGTTCTTC. The full variable domain, its missing parts supplied by reference TRBV5-1 and TRBJ2-1, is KAGVTQTPRYLIKTRGQQVTLSCSPISGHRSVSWYQQTPGQGLQFLFEYFSETQRNKGNFPGRFSGRQFSNSRSEMNVSTLELGDSALYLCASCSLALNNEQFFGPGTRLTVL.

The genes are TRBV25-1 and TRBJ1-4, with 9 bases matching TRBD1. This CDR3 spans 15 amino acids. V shed 3 bases, J shed 8 bases, and the junction held 7 bases outside the gene matches. In germline, CDR1 is MGHDK, CDR2 SYGVNS. The chain's CDR3 is CASSEGQGKGEKLFF. The CDR3 DNA sequence: TGTGCCAGCAGTGAGGGACAGGGTAAAGGGGAAAAACTGTTTTTT.